These 13 T cell receptor beta chains were all obtained from the same sample, sequenced in a study of T cells in Graves' hyperthyroidism and ophthalmopathy. TCR beta CDR3 regions were amplified from RNA transcripts. The study used the HTBI primer set for a first-round RT-PCR of the TCR CDR3. TCRdb fed the multiplex PCR reads into MiXCR, producing one record per CDR3 protein. The sample has a few hundred thousand distinct CDR3 sequences; roughly 15% are singletons. Material for sequencing was blood. The source of these receptors is a woman in her sixties with Graves' ophthalmopathy.

Many counts were recorded for this clonotype. The V gene is TRBV6-1, the J gene TRBJ1-2; possible D gene TRBD1, 5 bases. The V end was cut by 0 bases, the J end by 7 bases, with 9 bases between. This CDR3 has 13 residues. Germline V gene data show CDR1 as MNHNS and CDR2 as SASEGT. The CDR3 loop reads CASSEAGALGYTF. The DNA of the CDR3 is TGTGCCAGCAGTGAAGCAGGGGCTCTTGGCTACACCTTC.

This clonotype was detected only a few times. V and J are TRBV2 and TRBJ2-7; the D is unclear. Germline V gene data show CDR1 as SNHLY and CDR2 as FYNNEI. The V gene lost 6 bases and the J gene lost 6 bases, with 15 bases spanning the gap. This CDR3 region has 13 residues. The CDR3 coding sequence is TGTGCCAGCAGCACGGATAAAGGGTTCGAGCAGTACTTC. As protein: CASSTDKGFEQYF.

This clonotype was observed a few times. The V gene is TRBV5-1, the J gene TRBJ2-3, with 9 bases that match TRBD2. With V trimmed by 0 bases and J by 1 base, 6 bases remained unmatched. The CDR3 loop spans 17 amino acids. The germline V gene has CDR1 SGHRS and CDR2 YFSETQ. CDR3 loop: CASSLGFTSGRTDTQYF. The DNA for the CDR3 is TGCGCCAGCAGCTTGGGATTTACTAGCGGGCGCACAGATACGCAGTATTTT.

This clonotype was found a few times. A much more abundant neighbour one base away suggests this may be a read error. The chain has TRBV7-8 and TRBJ2-1, with TRBD2 matching over 14 bases. The CDR3 extends over 15 amino acids. V lost 1 base to trimming and J lost 9 bases; unmatched junction nucleotides: 2. From germline, CDR1 is SGHVS and CDR2 FQNEAQ. CDR3 coding DNA: TGTGCCAGCAGCTTAGTGGGACTAGCGGGAGTTGAGCAGTTCTTC. Protein: CASSLVGLAGVEQFF.

This clonotype has more than one count but fewer than ten. The rearrangement links TRBV20-1 to TRBJ2-4, with 10 bases that match TRBD1. V lost 1 base, J lost 6 bases, and 0 bases stayed unmatched. The CDR3 is made up of 13 amino acids. Germline CDR1 reads DFQATT; CDR2 reads SNEGSKA (reference sequence). CDR3 sequence reads: CSARGDRGNIQYF. The CDR3, as DNA: TGCAGTGCTAGAGGGGACAGGGGAAACATTCAGTACTTC.

The gene calls are TRBV5-1 and TRBJ2-7; 9 bases agree with TRBD2. Germline-derived CDR1 and CDR2 are SGHRS and YFSETQ. The length of the CDR3 is 15 residues. V was pared by 3 bases and J by 3 bases, with 7 bases of the junction left unmatched. CDR3 residues: CASSSQAGGIYEQYF. CDR3 coding DNA: TGCGCCAGCAGCTCACAAGCGGGAGGAATCTACGAGCAGTACTTC. Supplemented by reference TRBV5-1 and TRBJ2-7, the full variable domain reads KAGVTQTPRYLIKTRGQQVTLSCSPISGHRSVSWYQQTPGQGLQFLFEYFSETQRNKGNFPGRFSGRQFSNSRSEMNVSTLELGDSALYLCASSSQAGGIYEQYFGPGTRLTVT.

This clonotype was counted many times. V is TRBV6-1 and J is TRBJ1-5, with 7 nucleotides matching TRBD1. V dropped 5 bases and J dropped 6; count of bases not matched to a gene: 4. The CDR3 loop spans 13 amino acids. Germline V gene sequence: CDR1 MNHNS, CDR2 SASEGT. In nucleotides, the CDR3 is TGTGCCAGCAGTATACAGGGGAGTCAGCCCCAGCATTTT. The encoded protein is CASSIQGSQPQHF.

Points on this clonotype: Possible read error: a much larger clone is one base away. The chain recombines TRBV12-3 or TRBV12-4 with TRBJ1-4; 9 bases align to TRBD1. The CDR3 is made up of 15 amino acids. V trimming: 5 bases; J trimming: 8 bases; junction bases outside the gene matches: 9. The chain's CDR3 is CASSANRGRGEKLFF. The DNA for the CDR3 is TGTGCCAGCAGTGCGAACAGGGGGCGCGGGGAAAAACTGTTTTTT.

V gene TRBV9 combines with J gene TRBJ2-2; D is ambiguous. The V and J ends lost 5 bases and 0 bases respectively, with 11 bases between them. Germline loops: CDR1 SGDLS, CDR2 YYNGEE. This CDR3 has 15 residues. The chain's CDR3 is CASRTGLSNTGELFF. In DNA form, the CDR3 reads TGTGCCAGCAGAACGGGCTTATCGAACACCGGGGAGCTGTTTTTT.

The CDR3 protein is CASSLGTNGYTF. The CDR3 DNA reads TGTGCCAGCAGCTTAGGGACAAATGGCTACACCTTC. V is TRBV11-2 and J is TRBJ1-2, with a weak D call TRBD1 (5 bases). The CDR3 is 12 residues long. Germline CDR1 and CDR2: SGHAT and FQNNGV. V lost 1 base, J lost 6 bases, and 6 bases lay in between. The full variable domain, rest sourced from reference TRBV11-2 and TRBJ1-2, is EAGVAQSPRYKIIEKRQSVAFWCNPISGHATLYWYQQILGQGPKLLIQFQNNGVVDDSQLPKDRFSAERLKGVDSTLKIQPAKLEDSAVYLCASSLGTNGYTFGSGTRLTVV.

This clonotype appeared many times. The genes are TRBV2 and TRBJ2-5, with 11 bases aligning to TRBD2. CDR3 size: 14 residues. V lost 7 bases, J lost 7 bases, and 8 bases stayed unmatched. From germline, CDR1 is SNHLY and CDR2 FYNNEI. The CDR3 region is CASTAGLAGGTQYF. The CDR3 bases are TGTGCCAGCACCGCCGGGCTAGCGGGAGGGACCCAGTACTTC.

This clonotype was seen many times. The chain is built from TRBV4-2 and TRBJ2-3; D is uncertain. The V end was cut by 4 bases, the J end by 3 bases, with 17 bases between. The CDR3 totals 16 residues. Germline CDR1 and CDR2: LGHNA and YNFKEQ. CDR3 residues: CASSLRETPATDTQYF. The CDR3 region has the DNA TGTGCCAGCAGCCTGAGAGAGACTCCGGCAACAGATACGCAGTATTTT.

This clonotype was counted at least ten times. The chain has TRBV12-3 or TRBV12-4 and TRBJ2-4, with 13 bases identical to TRBD2. The trim removed 5 bases at V and 2 bases at J, leaving 12 bases unmatched. The CDR3 runs to 19 residues. CDR3 sequence: CASSPPGLAGRATKNIQYF. CDR3 in DNA: TGTGCCAGCAGTCCACCGGGACTAGCGGGACGGGCAACCAAAAACATTCAGTACTTC.